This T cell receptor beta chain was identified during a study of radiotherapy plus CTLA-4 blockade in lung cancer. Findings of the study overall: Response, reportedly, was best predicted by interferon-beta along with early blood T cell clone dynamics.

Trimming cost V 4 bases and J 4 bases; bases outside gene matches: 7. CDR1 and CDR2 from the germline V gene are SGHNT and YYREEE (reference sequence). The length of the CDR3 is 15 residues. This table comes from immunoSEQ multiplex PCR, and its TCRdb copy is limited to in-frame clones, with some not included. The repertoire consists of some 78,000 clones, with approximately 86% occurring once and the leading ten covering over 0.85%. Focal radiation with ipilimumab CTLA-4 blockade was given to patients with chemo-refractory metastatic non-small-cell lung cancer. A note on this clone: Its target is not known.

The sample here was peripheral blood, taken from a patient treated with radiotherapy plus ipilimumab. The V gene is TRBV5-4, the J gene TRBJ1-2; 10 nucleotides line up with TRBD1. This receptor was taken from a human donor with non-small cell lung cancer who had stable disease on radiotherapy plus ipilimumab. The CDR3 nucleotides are TGTGCCAGCAGCATCGGACAGGGGGAAAGCTATGGCTACACCTTC. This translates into CASSIGQGESYGYTF.